This T cell receptor (beta chain) was sequenced during a study of T cells after yellow fever vaccination. Study outcomes and limitations: A small share of clonotypes appeared in both CD4 and CD8 compartments. Abundant clonotypes from the bulk population could contaminate FACS-sorted repertoires. The booster saw the reappearance of most primary-vaccination clones (approximately 97% CD4, roughly 87% CD8).

Germline V lookup: CDR1 SGHNT, CDR2 YYREEE (reference sequence). The V gene end was trimmed by 0 bases and the J gene end by 7 bases; junction bases not matched to a gene: 2. This CDR3 is built from 13 residues. This clonotype was detected ten times or more. Its antigen is still unknown. They built TCR cDNA with 5'RACE template switching, a step that put in a universal primer site and UMIs. TCRdb used MiXCR to reprocess the 5' RACE reads, holding one entry per CDR3 protein. The data contain 500,000 to 550,000 distinct CDR3 sequences, about a fifth of them singletons. V is TRBV5-4 and J is TRBJ1-1, with 8 bases matching TRBD1. The specimen comprised PBMCs, sampled roughly 20 days after the first yellow fever vaccination. The sequence derives from a man younger than 30 who received the YFV17D yellow fever vaccine. The CDR3 DNA sequence: TGTGCCAGCAGCTTGGGTGGGACAGGTGAAGCTTTCTTT. Translated, it gives CASSLGGTGEAFF.